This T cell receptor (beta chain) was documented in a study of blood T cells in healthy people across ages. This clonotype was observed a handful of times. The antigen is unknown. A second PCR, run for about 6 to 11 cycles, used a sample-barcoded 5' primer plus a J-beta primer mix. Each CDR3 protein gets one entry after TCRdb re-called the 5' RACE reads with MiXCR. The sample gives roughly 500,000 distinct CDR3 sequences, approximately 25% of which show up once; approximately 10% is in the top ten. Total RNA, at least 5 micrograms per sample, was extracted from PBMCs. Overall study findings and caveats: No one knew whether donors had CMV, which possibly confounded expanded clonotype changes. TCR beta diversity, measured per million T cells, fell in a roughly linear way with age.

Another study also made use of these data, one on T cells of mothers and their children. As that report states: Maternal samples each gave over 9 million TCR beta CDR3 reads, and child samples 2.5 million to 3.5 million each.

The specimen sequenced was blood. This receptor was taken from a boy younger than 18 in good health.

The CDR3 bases are TGCAGTGCTAGAGACCGCCTGGGGGCGGGGGGAACAGATACGCAGTATTTT. It specifies CSARDRLGAGGTDTQYF. The chain joins TRBV20-1 to TRBJ2-3; 8 nucleotides match TRBD2. After removal of 0 bases from V and 3 bases from J, the junction contained 11 bases not matched to a gene. This CDR3 has 17 amino acids. The germline V gene encodes CDR1 DFQATT and CDR2 SNEGSKA (reference sequence).